Following are 10 T cell receptor beta chains from one sample sequenced in a study of shared clonotypes between healthy human individuals. Only in-frame clones appear in the TCRdb table, and some are missing; sequencing was by immunoSEQ multiplex PCR. The sample shows 2 million to 2.5 million clones, almost 96% of them seen only once. Sequenced: naive CD4+ T cells sorted from blood. Subset here: CD45RA+ positively selected. The receptor source for this set is a man between 18 and 29 years old in good health.

V and J are TRBV9 and TRBJ2-6, with D perhaps TRBD1 or TRBD2 (5 bases each). The CDR3 runs to 15 residues. V dropped 3 bases and J dropped 2 bases, with 9 bases sitting between them. Germline V gene sequence: CDR1 SGDLS, CDR2 YYNGEE. CDR3 amino acids: CASSGGVTGANVLTF. DNA of the CDR3: TGTGCCAGCAGCGGAGGGGTCACTGGGGCCAACGTCCTGACTTTC.

Turning to this clone: The same CDR3 can be traced to other DNA sequences in this sample. The chain links TRBV10-3 to TRBJ2-7; D not certain. V was clipped by 3 bases and J by 2 bases, with 5 bases between them. The CDR3 is made up of 12 amino acids. Germline V CDR1 and CDR2: ENHRY, SYGVKD. DNA for the CDR3: TGTGCCATCAGTGAACAGCCCTACGAGCAGTACTTC. The encoded protein is CAISEQPYEQYF.

V is TRBV11-2 and J is TRBJ1-2; 10 positions match TRBD1. From germline, CDR1 is SGHAT and CDR2 FQNNGV. The CDR3 has 12 amino acids. V lost 8 bases, J lost 5 bases, and 2 bases stayed unmatched. CDR3 loop: CASGDRGYGYTF. CDR3 coding DNA: TGTGCCAGCGGGGACAGGGGATATGGCTACACCTTC.

The gene calls are TRBV2 and TRBJ1-2; no reliable D call. Trimming left V 0 bases short and J 0 bases short, with 8 bases between. Germline V gene lookup returns CDR1 SNHLY and CDR2 FYNNEI. This CDR3 is 15 amino acids long. CDR3 bases: TGTGCCAGCAGTGAAGCAGGCAGGTCTAACTATGGCTACACCTTC. Translated, it gives CASSEAGRSNYGYTF.

This clone showed up just once. The same CDR3 also results from other DNA sequences found in this sample. V and J are TRBV11-2 and TRBJ2-7; no firm D call. The CDR3 loop spans 14 amino acids. Trimming stripped 2 bases from V and 2 bases from J, with 10 bases between. Germline V gives CDR1 SGHAT, CDR2 FQNNGV. The CDR3 region has the DNA TGTGCCAGCAGCTTAAACAGATTGACCTACGAGCAGTACTTC. It translates to CASSLNRLTYEQYF.

The chain employs TRBV19 and TRBJ2-7; D gene ambiguous. This CDR3 comprises 14 residues. Germline V CDR1 and CDR2: LNHDA, SQIVND (reference sequence). Trimming shortened V by 5 bases and J by 1 base, and 12 bases separated the two germline ends. CDR3 protein: CASSVVKSSYEQYF. The CDR3 nucleotides are TGTGCCAGTAGTGTTGTAAAGAGTTCCTACGAGCAGTACTTC.

J is TRBJ2-7 and V is TRBV6-4, with D perhaps matching TRBD2 (6 bases). The CDR3 has 13 residues. In germline, CDR1 is MRHNA, CDR2 SNTAGT. V was pared by 2 bases and J by 12 bases, with 17 bases between. DNA for the CDR3: TGTGCCAGCAGTGACACTGCCGGGACTCCCCTGTACTTC. This gives the protein CASSDTAGTPLYF.

J is TRBJ1-1 and V is TRBV6-5, with D possibly matching TRBD1 (5 bases). V was cut by 11 bases and J by 7 bases, with 14 bases left in between. This CDR3 contains 11 residues. Germline lookup yields CDR1 MNHEY and CDR2 SVGAGI. The CDR3 sequence is CAGSRGGEAFF. CDR3 DNA sequence: TGTGCCGGCTCACGGGGGGGTGAAGCTTTCTTT.

V and J are TRBV10-1 and TRBJ2-5, with D possibly TRBD1 on 7 matching bases. CDR3 length: 15 amino acids. Deletions cut 2 bases from V and 5 bases from J, with 15 bases between. Germline V gives CDR1 WNHNN, CDR2 SYGVQD (reference sequence). CDR3 DNA: TGCGCCAGCAGTGAGGGAGGGACAGCAGGGGAGACCCAGTACTTC. This codes for CASSEGGTAGETQYF.

The V and J genes are TRBV4-2 and TRBJ2-3; D may match TRBD1 or TRBD2 (5 bases each). Germline loops: CDR1 LGHNA, CDR2 YNFKEQ. Trimming left V 0 bases short and J 1 base short, with 14 bases between. CDR3 length: 17 amino acids. The CDR3 loop reads CASSQEGVAMGTDTQYF. The CDR3 coding sequence is TGTGCCAGCAGCCAAGAGGGGGTAGCAATGGGCACAGATACGCAGTATTTT.